This TCR beta chain was sequenced in a study of T cells in Graves' hyperthyroidism and ophthalmopathy. Germline CDR1 and CDR2: LGHDT and YNNKEL (reference sequence). V lost 1 base to trimming and J lost 4 bases, with 17 bases between them. The CDR3 runs to 16 residues. Study-wide results and limits: Most expanded thyroid clonotypes above 0.001 also appeared in blood.

In the case of this clonotype: Its antigen is currently unknown.

Uncontrolled infection, other autoimmune disease, pregnancy and lactation each barred patients from inclusion. Orbital computed tomography, thyroid ultrasound, serum thyroxine and TRAb, and clinical symptoms together informed the diagnoses. Source material for PBMCs was 9 to 10 ml fresh peripheral blood. Using RNA transcripts as the source, TCR beta CDR3 regions were amplified. HTBI primers drove first-round RT-PCR of the TCR CDR3. TCRdb re-derived calls from the multiplex PCR reads in MiXCR, one entry per CDR3 protein. This table has roughly 350,000 distinct CDR3 sequences, 13% to 15% appearing once.

The chain links TRBV3-1 to TRBJ2-7; TRBD2 might be the D (6 bases). Source material: blood. The sequence derives from a woman in her thirties with Graves' ophthalmopathy. Written as DNA, the CDR3 is TGTGCCAGCAGCCAAGGGACCCCCGGAGGGAAATACGAGCAGTACTTC. Encoded protein: CASSQGTPGGKYEQYF.